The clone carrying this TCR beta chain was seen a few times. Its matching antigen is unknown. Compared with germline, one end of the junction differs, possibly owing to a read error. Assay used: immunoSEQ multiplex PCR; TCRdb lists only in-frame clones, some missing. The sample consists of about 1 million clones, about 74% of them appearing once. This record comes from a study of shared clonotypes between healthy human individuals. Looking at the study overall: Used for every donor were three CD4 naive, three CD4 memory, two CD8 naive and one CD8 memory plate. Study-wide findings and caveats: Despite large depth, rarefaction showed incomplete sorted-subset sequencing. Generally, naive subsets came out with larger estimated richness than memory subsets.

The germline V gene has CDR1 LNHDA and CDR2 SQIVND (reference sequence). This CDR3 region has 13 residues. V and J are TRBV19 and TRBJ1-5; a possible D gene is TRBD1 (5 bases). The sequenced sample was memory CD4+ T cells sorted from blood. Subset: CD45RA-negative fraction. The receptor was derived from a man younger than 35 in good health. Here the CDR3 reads CASSLDGGQAQHF. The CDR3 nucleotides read TGTGCCAGTAGTTTAGACGGGGGTCAAGCCCAGCATTTT.